Included here is one T cell receptor beta chain sequence, with context. The sample comes from a study of blood T cell repertoires in COVID-19. Profiling relied on immunoSEQ multiplex PCR, and the TCRdb table lists in-frame clones only, not all of them. This table holds approximately 180,000 clones, approximately 78% found once. This CDR3 contains 14 residues. V lost 0 bases, J lost 2 bases, and 9 bases lay in between. Germline-derived CDR1 and CDR2 are SGHTS and YDEGEE. The receptor was derived from a woman between 50 and 59 years old who had recovered from COVID-19. The sequenced sample consisted of PBMCs or T cells enriched from blood (not recorded which). The chain carries TRBV5-8 and TRBJ2-7; D possibly corresponds to TRBD1 (6 bases). CDR3 region: CASSLGQGPYEQYF. The CDR3 nucleotides are TGTGCCAGCAGCTTGGGTCAGGGGCCCTACGAGCAGTACTTC.